This T cell receptor beta chain was documented in a study of CD8 T cells in Susac syndrome. Germline V CDR1 and CDR2: DFQATT, SNEGSKA (reference sequence). This CDR3 has 15 amino acids. V shed 0 bases and J 4 bases; nucleotides not matched to a gene: 4. RNA in amounts of roughly 0.5 to 1 ug was reverse transcribed with random hexamers. TCRdb ran MiXCR on the immunoSEQ multiplex PCR reads and lists one entry per CDR3 protein. The sample lists 150,000 to 200,000 distinct CDR3 sequences, about 93% occurring once. The sample taken for sequencing was CD4+ T cells from PBMCs. This receptor was taken from a human donor in good health. J is TRBJ2-5 and V is TRBV20-1; 11 bases align to TRBD2. The CDR3 nucleotides read TGCAGTGCTAGAGATAGCGGGGGGGCTGGAGAGACCCAGTACTTC. Its translation: CSARDSGGAGETQYF.